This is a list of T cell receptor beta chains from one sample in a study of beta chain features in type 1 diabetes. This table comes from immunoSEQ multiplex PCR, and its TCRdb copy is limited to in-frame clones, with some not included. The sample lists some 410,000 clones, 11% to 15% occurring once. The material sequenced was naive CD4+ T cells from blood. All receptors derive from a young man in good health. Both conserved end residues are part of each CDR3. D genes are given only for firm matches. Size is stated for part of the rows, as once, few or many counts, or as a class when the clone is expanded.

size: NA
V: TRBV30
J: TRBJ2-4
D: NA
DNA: TGTGCCTGGAGTCACAGGATAGCCAAAAACATTCAGTACTTC
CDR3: CAWSHRIAKNIQYF

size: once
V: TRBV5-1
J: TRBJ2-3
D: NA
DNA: TGCGCCAGCAGCTTGGGAGGACAAAGCACAGATACGCAGTATTTT
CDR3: CASSLGGQSTDTQYF

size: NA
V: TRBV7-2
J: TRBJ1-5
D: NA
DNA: TGTGCCAGCAGCTTAGATGGGTATAGCAATCAGCCCCAGCATTTT
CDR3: CASSLDGYSNQPQHF

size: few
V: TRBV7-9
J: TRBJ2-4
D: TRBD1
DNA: TGTGCCAGCAGCTTAGGGACAGGGGAACCATTAGCCAAAAACATTCAGTACTTC
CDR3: CASSLGTGEPLAKNIQYF

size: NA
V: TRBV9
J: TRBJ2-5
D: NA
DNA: TGTGCCAGCAGCCCGTCAGCGGCCACTCAAGAGACCCAGTACTTC
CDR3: CASSPSAATQETQYF

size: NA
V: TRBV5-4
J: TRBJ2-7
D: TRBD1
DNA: TGTGCCAGCAGCTTGGTTGCAGGGGGAAGCGACGAGCAGTACTTC
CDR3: CASSLVAGGSDEQYF

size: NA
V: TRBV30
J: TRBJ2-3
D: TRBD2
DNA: TGTGCCTGGAGGGGTAGCGGGTACACAGATACGCAGTATTTT
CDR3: CAWRGSGYTDTQYF

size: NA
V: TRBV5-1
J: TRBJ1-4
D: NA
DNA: TGCGCCAGCAGCACCGGGACGCGGGCTAATGAAAAACTGTTTTTT
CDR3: CASSTGTRANEKLFF

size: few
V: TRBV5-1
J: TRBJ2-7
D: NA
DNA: TGCGCCAGCAGCTCCGGGACGGTAACCTACGAGCAGTACTTC
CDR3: CASSSGTVTYEQYF

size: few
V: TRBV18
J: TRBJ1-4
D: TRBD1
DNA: TGTGCCAGCTCACCACGGGACAGGCAACCTGAAAAACTGTTTTTT
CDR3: CASSPRDRQPEKLFF

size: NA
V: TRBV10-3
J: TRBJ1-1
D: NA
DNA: TGTGCCATCAGTGAGGTCAACACTGAAGCTTTCTTT
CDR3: CAISEVNTEAFF

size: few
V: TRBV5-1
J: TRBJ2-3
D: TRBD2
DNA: TGCGCCAGCAGCTTGGGTTCTGGCGGGGGAACGCAGTATTTT
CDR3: CASSLGSGGGTQYF

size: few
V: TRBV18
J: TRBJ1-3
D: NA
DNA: TGTGCCAGCTCTGAAGGGTCTGGAAACACCATATATTTT
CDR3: CASSEGSGNTIYF

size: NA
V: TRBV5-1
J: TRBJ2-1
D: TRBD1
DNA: TGCGCCAGCAGCCTGGGATCGGACAGGACTGTGCCCTCCTACAATGAGCAGTTCTTC
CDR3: CASSLGSDRTVPSYNEQFF

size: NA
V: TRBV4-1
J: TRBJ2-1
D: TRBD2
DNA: TGCGCCAGCAGTCTTGTCATAGCGGGGGGATCCATCTACAATGAGCAGTTCTTC
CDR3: CASSLVIAGGSIYNEQFF

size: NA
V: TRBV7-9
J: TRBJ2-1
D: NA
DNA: TGTGCCACCGGGGGCACCGGGCGCTCCTACAATGAGCAGTTCTTC
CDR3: CATGGTGRSYNEQFF

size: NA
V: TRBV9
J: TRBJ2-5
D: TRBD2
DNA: TGTGCCAGCAGCCCTTCCCCCACAGCGGGGAATTATGAGACCCAGTACTTC
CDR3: CASSPSPTAGNYETQYF

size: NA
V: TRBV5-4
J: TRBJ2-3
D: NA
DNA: TGTGCCAGCAGCTCAGCTAGCACAGATACGCAGTATTTT
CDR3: CASSSASTDTQYF

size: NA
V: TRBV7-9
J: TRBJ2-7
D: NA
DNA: TGTGCCAGCAGCTTAACAGGGAGCGAGCAGTACTTC
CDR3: CASSLTGSEQYF

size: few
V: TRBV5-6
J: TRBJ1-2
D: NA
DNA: TGTGCCAGCAGCCTAAACAGGGCAGTTAATGGCTACACCTTC
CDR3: CASSLNRAVNGYTF

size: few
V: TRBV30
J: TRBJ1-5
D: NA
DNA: TGTGCCTGGAGCCCGGGACACGACAATCAGCCCCAGCATTTT
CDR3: CAWSPGHDNQPQHF

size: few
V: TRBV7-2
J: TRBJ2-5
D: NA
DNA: TGTGCCAGCAGCCAGACCCGCCTGGATGGCCAGTACTTC
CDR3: CASSQTRLDGQYF

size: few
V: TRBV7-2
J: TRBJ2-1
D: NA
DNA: TGTGCCAGCAGCCGGGAGGCAGGGGCAGGGTACAATGAGCAGTTCTTC
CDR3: CASSREAGAGYNEQFF

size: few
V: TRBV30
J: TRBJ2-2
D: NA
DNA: TGTGCCTGGAGTGTACGGTTTCGGACTACCAACGGGGAGCTGTTTTTT
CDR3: CAWSVRFRTTNGELFF

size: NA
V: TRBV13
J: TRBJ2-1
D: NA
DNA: TGTGCCAGCAGCCTAACAACCGTTAGCTCCTACAATGAGCAGTTCTTC
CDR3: CASSLTTVSSYNEQFF

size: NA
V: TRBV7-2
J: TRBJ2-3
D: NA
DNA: TGTGCCTCCTCCCGGGAGAGCACAGATACGCAGTATTTT
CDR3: CASSRESTDTQYF